Following are 30 T cell receptor beta chains from one sample sequenced in a study of blood T cell repertoires in COVID-19. The data were produced by immunoSEQ multiplex PCR, yet TCRdb's version contains in-frame clones alone and is incomplete. The profile shows approximately 170,000 clones, approximately 90% of them singletons. The sample taken for sequencing was peripheral blood. Every receptor here comes from a man younger than 30 with COVID-19, enrolled during active disease.

The chain uses TRBV5-5 and TRBJ1-2, with 9 bases aligning to TRBD1. The germline CDR1 and CDR2 sequences are SGHKS and YYEKEE (reference sequence). There are 17 residues in the CDR3. V was clipped by 0 bases and J by 6 bases; unmatched bases: 12. CDR3 loop: CASSLGRTGEIKDGYTF. In DNA form, the CDR3 reads TGTGCCAGCAGCTTGGGCCGGACAGGGGAAATAAAGGATGGCTACACCTTC.

The rearrangement links TRBV11-2 to TRBJ2-1; TRBD1 matches at 7 bases. V lost 3 bases, J lost 6 bases, and 8 bases stayed unmatched. Germline CDR1 and CDR2: SGHAT and FQNNGV. The CDR3 runs to 15 residues. The CDR3 nucleotides read TGTGCCAGCAGCTTGACAGGGTTTGAGGGCAATGAGCAGTTCTTC. As protein: CASSLTGFEGNEQFF.

This sequence joins TRBV27 and TRBJ1-1; TRBD1 might be the D (6 bases). V lost 6 bases and J 4 bases, leaving 12 bases between the germline ends. This CDR3 contains 13 residues. Germline-derived CDR1 and CDR2 are MNHEY and SMNVEV (reference sequence). CDR3 loop: CASRIGGLTEAFF. The DNA of the CDR3 is TGTGCCAGCAGGATAGGGGGTCTCACTGAAGCTTTCTTT.

This CDR3 reads CASSSWTSGTYNEQFF. CDR3 in DNA: TGTGCCAGCAGCTCCTGGACTAGCGGGACATACAATGAGCAGTTCTTC. The chain has TRBV9 and TRBJ2-1, with 12 bases aligning to TRBD2. Germline V gene data show CDR1 as SGDLS and CDR2 as YYNGEE. The CDR3 totals 16 residues. The ends lost 4 bases at V and 4 bases at J; junction bases unmatched: 6.

With regard to this clone: Compared with germline, one end of the junction differs, possibly owing to a read error. J is TRBJ2-1 and V is TRBV7-7; 9 positions match TRBD2. Germline loops: CDR1 SSHAT, CDR2 FNYEAQ (reference sequence). This CDR3 is 16 amino acids long. The CDR3 protein is CASSPYQAGGYNEQFF. The CDR3 DNA sequence: TGTGCTAGCAGCCCCTACCAAGCGGGAGGCTACAATGAGCAGTTCTTC. Variable domain in full (rest from reference TRBV7-7 and TRBJ2-1): GAGVSQSPRYKVTKRGQDVTLRCDPISSHATLYWYQQALGQGPEFLTYFNYEAQPDKSGLPSDRFSAERPEGSISTLTIQRTEQRDSAMYRCASSPYQAGGYNEQFFGPGTRLTVL.

V is TRBV27 and J is TRBJ2-7, with 8 bases identical to TRBD1. Germline CDR1 MNHEY, CDR2 SMNVEV (reference sequence). J gave up 5 bases and V 1 base, and 19 bases lay outside the gene matches. The CDR3 spans 19 residues. CDR3 in DNA: TGTGCCAGCAGTTTATTCTATCCCATTATTCCGGGACAGGCCCACGAGCAGTACTTC. Translated, it gives CASSLFYPIIPGQAHEQYF.

The chain joins TRBV24-1 to TRBJ2-3, with D perhaps matching TRBD1 (6 bases). Germline CDR1 is KGHDR and CDR2 is SFDVKD. V was cut by 6 bases and J by 0 bases, with 12 bases left in between. This CDR3 comprises 15 residues. The CDR3 bases are TGTGCCACCAGTTGGGGACACATGAGCACAGATACGCAGTATTTT. Translation: CATSWGHMSTDTQYF.

The chain uses TRBV15 and TRBJ2-7, with 10 bases fitting TRBD1. In germline, CDR1 is LNHNV, CDR2 YYDKDF (reference sequence). Trimming removed 1 base from V and 4 bases from J; junction bases left unmatched: 4. The CDR3 is 15 amino acids. CDR3 residues: CATSRGTGGPYEQYF. The CDR3 bases are TGTGCCACCAGCAGAGGGACAGGGGGACCGTACGAGCAGTACTTC.

The chain recombines TRBV10-3 with TRBJ2-1; TRBD2 matches at 8 bases. The CDR3 length is 15 residues. Looked up from germline, CDR1 is ENHRY and CDR2 is SYGVKD. The J segment lost 8 bases and the V segment lost 6 bases, leaving 12 bases of the junction unmatched. The CDR3 DNA follows: TGTGCCATCAGGCCGGGGGGGGCCAGCAGAGATGAGCAGTTCTTC. This encodes CAIRPGGASRDEQFF.

V gene TRBV5-1 combines with J gene TRBJ2-7; D is perhaps TRBD2 (5 bases). Deletions cut 0 bases from V and 4 bases from J, with 14 bases between. This CDR3 comprises 15 residues. The germline V gene encodes CDR1 SGHRS and CDR2 YFSETQ. Here the CDR3 reads CASSLASGGLYEQYF. The CDR3 nucleotides are TGCGCCAGCAGCTTGGCGTCAGGAGGACTTTACGAGCAGTACTTC.

This sequence joins TRBV11-2 and TRBJ2-7, with D maybe TRBD2 (5 bases). CDR1 and CDR2 (germline): SGHAT, FQNNGV. CDR3 length: 14 amino acids. V shed 4 bases and J shed 1 base, with 11 bases lying between them. CDR3 sequence: CASSYYSASYEQYF. The CDR3 nucleotides are TGTGCCAGCAGCTACTATAGCGCTTCCTACGAGCAGTACTTC.

This chain uses TRBV15 with TRBJ2-1, with TRBD2 matching 12 bases. Germline-derived CDR1 and CDR2 are LNHNV and YYDKDF (reference sequence). This CDR3 has 15 amino acids. Unmatched junction bases numbered 8, after V lost 6 bases and J lost 8 bases. CDR3 amino acids: CATSPTSGSFHEQFF. DNA of the CDR3: TGTGCCACCAGTCCGACTAGCGGGAGCTTCCATGAGCAGTTCTTC.

This clone was observed a single time. This chain uses TRBV2 with TRBJ2-2; no definite D call. The V end was cut by 8 bases, the J end by 5 bases, with 6 bases between. Germline V gene data show CDR1 as SNHLY and CDR2 as FYNNEI. The CDR3 is 11 amino acids. The CDR3 region has the DNA TGTGCCAGCGTTCGGACCGGGGAGCTGTTTTTT. Its translation: CASVRTGELFF.

V and J are TRBV11-3 and TRBJ2-7; TRBD2 might be the D (5 bases). The ends were cut back, 5 bases at V and 0 bases at J, with 14 bases in the middle. The CDR3 extends over 15 amino acids. The V gene's germline CDR1 is SGHNT and CDR2 YENEEA. CDR3 loop: CASSPGKGLSYEQYF. Here the CDR3 DNA reads TGTGCCAGCAGCCCGGGAAAAGGCCTCTCCTACGAGCAGTACTTC.

The chain joins TRBV18 to TRBJ2-1, with TRBD1 as a possible D gene (6 bases). Germline loops: CDR1 KGHSH, CDR2 LQKENI. The CDR3 loop spans 15 amino acids. Trimming pared 3 bases from V and 9 bases from J, leaving 18 bases between. CDR3 loop: CASSPPTGVGTEQFF. The CDR3 DNA reads as TGTGCCAGCTCACCGCCGACAGGCGTTGGAACTGAGCAGTTCTTC.

The V gene is TRBV5-1, the J gene TRBJ2-3; 7 bases agree with TRBD1. From germline, CDR1 is SGHRS and CDR2 YFSETQ. This CDR3 is 14 amino acids long. The J segment lost 1 base and the V segment lost 5 bases, leaving 4 bases of the junction unmatched. The chain's CDR3 is CASRPQGGTDTQYF. Written as DNA, the CDR3 is TGCGCCAGCAGACCCCAGGGGGGCACAGATACGCAGTATTTT.

The chain links TRBV5-4 to TRBJ2-1; TRBD1 is a possible D gene (7 bases). The CDR3 contains 13 residues. Deletions cut 4 bases from V and 4 bases from J, with 9 bases between. Germline V gives CDR1 SGHNT, CDR2 YYREEE (reference sequence). The CDR3: CASSAGQYNEQFF. For the CDR3, the DNA is TGTGCCAGCAGCGCGGGACAGTACAATGAGCAGTTCTTC.

J is TRBJ1-2 and V is TRBV12-3 or TRBV12-4; possibly TRBD1 for D (6 bases). CDR3 size: 13 residues. The V gene lost 5 bases and the J gene lost 8 bases, with 15 bases spanning the gap. DNA for the CDR3: TGTGCCAGCAGTCACAGGGTTAGTTGGGGCTACACCTTC. It translates to CASSHRVSWGYTF.

The chain is built from TRBV7-9 and TRBJ2-3; 12 nucleotides line up with TRBD2. The CDR3 contains 16 residues. The germline gives CDR1 SEHNR, CDR2 FQNEAQ (reference sequence). With V trimmed by 3 bases and J by 1 base, 2 bases remained unmatched. CDR3 in DNA: TGTGCCAGCAGCTTCCTAGCGGGGGGGGGCACAGATACGCAGTATTTT. Translated: CASSFLAGGGTDTQYF. The full variable domain, its missing parts supplied by reference TRBV7-9 and TRBJ2-3, is DTGVSQNPRHKITKRGQNVTFRCDPISEHNRLYWYRQTLGQGPEFLTYFQNEAQLEKSRLLSDRFSAERPKGSFSTLEIQRTEQGDSAMYLCASSFLAGGGTDTQYFGPGTRLTVL.

The gene calls are TRBV15 and TRBJ2-1; a weak D match, TRBD2 (5 bases). Trimming shortened V by 5 bases and J by 3 bases, and 17 bases separated the two germline ends. The CDR3 is made up of 16 amino acids. Germline CDR1 is LNHNV and CDR2 is YYDKDF (reference sequence). CDR3 amino acids: CATSGVGWELYNEQFF. The CDR3 DNA follows: TGTGCCACCAGCGGGGTGGGATGGGAGCTCTACAATGAGCAGTTCTTC.

The chain is built from TRBV6-1 and TRBJ2-3, with D tentatively TRBD1 (5 bases). The V gene's germline CDR1 is MNHNS and CDR2 SASEGT. V was shortened by 1 base and J by 0 bases, with 8 bases between the two germline ends. This CDR3 has 15 residues. CDR3 region: CASSEVGVSTDTQYF. In DNA, the CDR3 is TGTGCCAGCAGTGAAGTAGGGGTTAGCACAGATACGCAGTATTTT.

This sequence joins TRBV10-1 and TRBJ2-1, with 10 nucleotides matching TRBD2. This CDR3 is 16 amino acids long. CDR1 is WNHNN, CDR2 SYGVQD, per germline (reference sequence). The junction had 5 bases not matched to a gene; V was cut back by 0 bases and J by 6 bases. CDR3 nucleotide sequence: TGCGCCAGCAGTGAGTCGACGGCTAGCGGGAGCAATGAGCAGTTCTTC. Its protein product is CASSESTASGSNEQFF.

This clone was detected a few times. This sample also contains other DNA sequences that code for the same CDR3. This sequence joins TRBV28 and TRBJ2-3, with 12 positions matching TRBD2. The CDR3 consists of 15 residues. Germline V lookup: CDR1 MDHEN, CDR2 SYDVKM. With V trimmed by 4 bases and J by 9 bases, 8 bases remained unmatched. CDR3 coding DNA: TGTGCCAGCAGTTCGCTAGCGGGGGGGGGCGGGACGCAGTATTTT. Amino acids: CASSSLAGGGGTQYF.

The chain links TRBV7-2 to TRBJ2-1; tentative D call: TRBD2 (6 bases). This CDR3 is 13 amino acids long. CDR1 and CDR2 from the germline V gene are SGHTA and FQGNSA. Trimming shortened V by 3 bases and J by 10 bases, and 13 bases separated the two germline ends. The CDR3 spells CASSFSSRGEQFF. DNA for the CDR3: TGTGCCAGCAGCTTTTCCAGCCGGGGGGAGCAGTTCTTC.

This chain joins TRBV7-8 and TRBJ1-1; weak D call: TRBD1 (6 bases). The CDR3 sequence is 15 residues long. In germline, CDR1 is SGHVS, CDR2 FQNEAQ. The germline V and J ends were trimmed by 6 bases and 2 bases, with 16 bases remaining between them. The CDR3, as DNA: TGTGCCAGCAGTTACAGGGCGGGTGCAAACACTGAAGCTTTCTTT. Translated: CASSYRAGANTEAFF.

J is TRBJ2-7 and V is TRBV5-5; 10 positions agree with TRBD1. Trimming cost V 4 bases and J 0 bases; bases outside gene matches: 7. The CDR3 contains 16 residues. Germline CDR1 and CDR2: SGHKS and YYEKEE (reference sequence). The CDR3, as DNA: TGTGCCAGCAGCATACCGCGGGACAGGGGCTCCTACGAGCAGTACTTC. It translates to CASSIPRDRGSYEQYF.

The V gene is TRBV4-1, the J gene TRBJ1-1; 8 positions agree with TRBD1. The CDR3 covers 15 residues. After removal of 3 bases from V and 2 bases from J, the junction contained 5 bases not matched to a gene. The germline CDR1 and CDR2 sequences are MGHRA and YSYEKL. CDR3 bases: TGCGCCAGCAGCCACCCAGGGACAGGAAACACTGAAGCTTTCTTT. This sequence encodes CASSHPGTGNTEAFF.

CDR3 DNA sequence: TGTGCCAGCAGCCAGGGTGGCTACACCTTC. Its protein is CASSQGGYTF. The chain carries TRBV13 and TRBJ1-2, with D possibly TRBD1 on 5 matching bases. Deletions cut 5 bases from V and 7 bases from J, with 5 bases between. Germline V lookup: CDR1 PRHDT, CDR2 FYEKMQ (reference sequence). This CDR3 region has 10 residues.

This clone was detected once. The V gene is TRBV19, the J gene TRBJ1-1, with 8 bases identical to TRBD1. The CDR3 has 14 amino acids. Germline CDR1 reads LNHDA; CDR2 reads SQIVND (reference sequence). The trim removed 7 bases at V and 4 bases at J, leaving 8 bases unmatched. The CDR3 reads CASNSGGAGTEAFF. The DNA for the CDR3 is TGTGCCAGTAACTCAGGGGGCGCGGGCACTGAAGCTTTCTTT.

The chain joins TRBV18 to TRBJ2-5; no clear D gene. CDR3 length: 12 amino acids. V was cut by 4 bases and J by 4 bases, with 7 bases left in between. Germline V gene sequence: CDR1 KGHSH, CDR2 LQKENI. Written as DNA, the CDR3 is TGTGCCAGCTCACTCCGGTCAGAGACCCAGTACTTC. Its translation is CASSLRSETQYF.